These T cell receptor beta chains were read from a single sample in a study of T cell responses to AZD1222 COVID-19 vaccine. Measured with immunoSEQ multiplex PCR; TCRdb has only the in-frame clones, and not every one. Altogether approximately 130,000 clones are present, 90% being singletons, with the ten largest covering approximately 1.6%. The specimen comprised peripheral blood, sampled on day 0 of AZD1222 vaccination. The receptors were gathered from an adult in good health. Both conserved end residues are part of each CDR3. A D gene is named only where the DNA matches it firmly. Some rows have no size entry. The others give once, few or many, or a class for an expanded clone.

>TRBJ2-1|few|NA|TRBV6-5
CASEGEGEQFF
TGTGCCAGCGAGGGTGAGGGTGAGCAGTTCTTC
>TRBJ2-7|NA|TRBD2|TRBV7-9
CASSLRELAGYEQYF
TGTGCCAGCAGCTTACGTGAGCTAGCGGGCTACGAGCAGTACTTC
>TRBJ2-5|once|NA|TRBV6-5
CASSPCLAQYF
TGTGCCAGCAGTCCCTGTCTCGCCCAGTACTTC
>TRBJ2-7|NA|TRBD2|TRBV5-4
CASSLPGASGGYYEQYF
TGTGCCAGCAGCTTGCCGGGAGCTAGCGGGGGGTACTACGAGCAGTACTTC
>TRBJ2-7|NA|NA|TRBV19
CASSIGAYSYEQYF
TGTGCCAGTAGTATTGGAGCGTACTCCTACGAGCAGTACTTC
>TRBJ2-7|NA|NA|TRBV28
CASSWGRLYEQYF
TGTGCCAGCAGCTGGGGCAGATTATACGAGCAGTACTTC
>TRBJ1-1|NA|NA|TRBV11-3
CASSLGPDTEAFF
TGTGCCAGCAGCTTAGGTCCAGACACTGAAGCTTTCTTT
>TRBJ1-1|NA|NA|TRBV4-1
CASSRITSWEEAFF
TGCGCCAGCAGCCGCATAACCTCCTGGGAAGAAGCTTTCTTT
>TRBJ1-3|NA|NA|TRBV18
CASSPTPPGTLSGNTIYF
TGTGCCAGCTCACCGACACCACCCGGGACACTCTCTGGAAACACCATATATTTT
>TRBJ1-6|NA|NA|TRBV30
CAWRQLNNSPLHF
TGTGCCTGGAGACAGCTAAATAATTCACCCCTCCACTTT
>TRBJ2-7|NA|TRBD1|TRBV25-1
CASTPVGQGSYEQYF
TGTGCCAGCACCCCCGTGGGACAGGGGTCCTACGAGCAGTACTTC
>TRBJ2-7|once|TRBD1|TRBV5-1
CASSPGQAIPYEQYF
TGCGCCAGCAGCCCGGGACAGGCAATCCCCTACGAGCAGTACTTC
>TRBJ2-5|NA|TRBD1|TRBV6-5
CASGRTGAWYF
TGTGCCAGCGGTAGGACAGGCGCATGGTACTTC
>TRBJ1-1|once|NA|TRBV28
CASSPSRPVNTEAFF
TGTGCCAGCAGTCCCTCCCGGCCGGTGAACACTGAAGCTTTCTTT
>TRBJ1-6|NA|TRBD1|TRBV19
CANPGGSGQYNSPLHF
TGTGCCAATCCGGGGGGGTCGGGACAGTATAATTCACCCCTCCACTTT
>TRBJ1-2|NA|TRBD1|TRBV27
CASSLTGHQSSGYTF
TGTGCCAGCAGTTTGACAGGGCATCAATCGTCGGGCTACACCTTC
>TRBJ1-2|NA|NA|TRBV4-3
CASSQGGSSYGYTF
TGCGCCAGCAGCCAAGGTGGATCTAGCTATGGCTACACCTTC
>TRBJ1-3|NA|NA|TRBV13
CASSLNPGRSGNTIYF
TGTGCCAGCAGCCTCAACCCGGGACGATCTGGAAACACCATATATTTT
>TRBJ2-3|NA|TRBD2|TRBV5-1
CASAAWPSSGGADTQYF
TGCGCCAGCGCCGCTTGGCCCTCTAGCGGGGGAGCAGATACGCAGTATTTT
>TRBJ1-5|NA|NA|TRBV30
CAWSVNSNQPQHF
TGTGCCTGGAGTGTAAATAGCAATCAGCCCCAGCATTTT
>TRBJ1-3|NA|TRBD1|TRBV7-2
CASSLGGGASGNTIYF
TGTGCCAGCAGCTTAGGAGGGGGCGCAAGTGGAAACACCATATATTTT
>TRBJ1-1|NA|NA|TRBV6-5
CASSYSRQLNTEAFF
TGTGCCAGCAGTTACTCACGGCAGTTGAACACTGAAGCTTTCTTT
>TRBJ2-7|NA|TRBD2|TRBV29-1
CSAGLATYEQYF
TGCAGCGCGGGACTAGCGACCTACGAGCAGTACTTC
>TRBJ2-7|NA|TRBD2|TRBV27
CASSPYLASGSYEQYF
TGTGCCAGCAGTCCCTACCTTGCTAGCGGTTCCTACGAGCAGTACTTC
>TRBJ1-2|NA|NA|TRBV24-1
CATSVGVGYGYTF
TGTGCCACCAGTGTTGGCGTCGGCTATGGCTACACCTTC
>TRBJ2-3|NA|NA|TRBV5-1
CASAWQGGRTDTQYF
TGCGCCTCAGCTTGGCAGGGGGGACGCACAGATACGCAGTATTTT
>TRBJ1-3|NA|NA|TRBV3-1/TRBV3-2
CASSPLTGSGNTIYF
TGTGCCAGCAGCCCCCTCACAGGGTCCGGAAACACCATATATTTT
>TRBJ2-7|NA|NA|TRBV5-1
CASSLVLNSYEQYF
TGCGCCAGCAGCTTGGTTCTGAACTCCTACGAGCAGTACTTC
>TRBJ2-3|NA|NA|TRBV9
CASSTTGRAETDTQYF
TGTGCCAGCAGCACTACAGGGCGGGCAGAGACAGATACGCAGTATTTT
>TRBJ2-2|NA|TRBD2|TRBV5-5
CASSLAGLGSSGELFF
TGTGCCAGCAGCCTAGCGGGATTGGGTTCGTCCGGGGAGCTGTTTTTT
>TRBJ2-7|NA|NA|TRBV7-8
CASSFVSYEQYF
TGTGCCAGCAGCTTCGTCTCCTACGAGCAGTACTTC
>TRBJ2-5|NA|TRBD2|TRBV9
CASSVRGDQETQYF
TGTGCCAGCAGCGTACGGGGGGATCAAGAGACCCAGTACTTC
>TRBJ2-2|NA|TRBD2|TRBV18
CASSPLSGANTGELFF
TGTGCCAGCTCACCACTAAGCGGGGCGAACACCGGGGAGCTGTTTTTT
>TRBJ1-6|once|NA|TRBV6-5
CASSSSGGVGSPLHF
TGTGCCAGCAGTTCCTCGGGGGGGGTAGGCTCACCCCTCCACTTT
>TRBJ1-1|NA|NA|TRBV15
CATSRDYENSEAFF
TGTGCCACCAGCAGAGATTATGAGAACAGTGAAGCTTTCTTT
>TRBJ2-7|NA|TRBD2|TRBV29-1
CSVEGSREGPPHEQYF
TGCAGCGTTGAGGGTTCCCGGGAGGGCCCTCCCCACGAGCAGTACTTC
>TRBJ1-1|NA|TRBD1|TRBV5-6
CANPRGRLPNTEAFF
TGTGCCAACCCGAGGGGGCGCTTGCCAAACACTGAAGCTTTCTTT
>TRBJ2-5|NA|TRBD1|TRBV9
CASSVGEGTDQETQYF
TGTGCCAGCAGCGTAGGGGAAGGGACAGATCAAGAGACCCAGTACTTC
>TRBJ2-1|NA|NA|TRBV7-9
CAPNNEQFF
TGTGCCCCCAACAATGAGCAGTTCTTC
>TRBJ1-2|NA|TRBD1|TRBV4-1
CASSAGGTAYGYTF
TGCGCCAGCAGCGCCGGCGGGACAGCTTATGGCTACACCTTC
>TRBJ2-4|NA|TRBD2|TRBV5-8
CASSRLAGEYF
TGTGCCAGCAGCCGACTAGCGGGAGAGTACTTC
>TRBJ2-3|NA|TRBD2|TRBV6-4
CASSGVAGGPGDTQYF
TGTGCCAGCAGTGGAGTAGCGGGAGGGCCGGGTGATACGCAGTATTTT
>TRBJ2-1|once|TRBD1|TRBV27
CASSSRGNEQFF
TGTGCCAGCAGTTCCAGGGGGAATGAGCAGTTCTTC
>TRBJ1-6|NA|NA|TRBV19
CASTIGGGPTPLHF
TGTGCCAGTACCATCGGAGGGGGGCCGACACCCCTCCACTTT
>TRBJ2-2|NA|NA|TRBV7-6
CASSNGLENTGELFF
TGTGCCAGCAGTAACGGACTGGAAAACACCGGGGAGCTGTTTTTT
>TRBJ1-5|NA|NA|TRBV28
CASSFLGGRDQPQHF
TGTGCCAGCAGTTTCTTGGGTGGCAGGGATCAGCCCCAGCATTTT
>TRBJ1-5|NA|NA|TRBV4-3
CASSQDSRGWQPQHF
TGCGCCAGCAGCCAAGATTCCCGAGGTTGGCAGCCCCAGCATTTT
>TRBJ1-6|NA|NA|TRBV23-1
CASSSGIMPPLHF
TGCGCCAGCAGTTCGGGGATTATGCCACCCCTCCACTTT